This T cell receptor beta chain emerged from a study of identical twins. Donors were all healthy Caucasians. TCRdb itself ran the 5' RACE reads through MiXCR, one entry per CDR3 protein. Of hundreds of thousands of distinct CDR3 sequences in the sample, 15% to 20% were seen once. Study-wide findings and caveats: The analysis was cross-sectional rather than longitudinal within donors.

The trim removed 6 bases at V and 11 bases at J, leaving 29 bases unmatched. The CDR3 has 19 residues. This clonotype was recorded a few times. The antigen is not known. These data were also filed under a second study, of T cells expressing NK-cell markers.

The V and J genes are TRBV12-3 or TRBV12-4 and TRBJ2-3, with TRBD1 matching over 7 bases. The clonotype comes from a woman under 30 in good health. Sequencing was carried out using PBMCs. The CDR3 DNA reads TGTGCCAGCAGCCTGGGTGGGGCCGGGACAGCCCTAGCACAGAGCAAGCAGTATTTT. Protein: CASSLGGAGTALAQSKQYF.